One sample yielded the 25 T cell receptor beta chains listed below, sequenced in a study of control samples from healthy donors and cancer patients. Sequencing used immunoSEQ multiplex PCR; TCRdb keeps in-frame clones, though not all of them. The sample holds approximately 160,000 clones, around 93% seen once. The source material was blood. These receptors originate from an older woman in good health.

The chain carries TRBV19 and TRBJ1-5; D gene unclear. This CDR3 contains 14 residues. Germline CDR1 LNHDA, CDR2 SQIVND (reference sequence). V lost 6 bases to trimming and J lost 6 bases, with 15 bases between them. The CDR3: CASRHGVAGQPQHF. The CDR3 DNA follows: TGTGCCAGTAGACATGGGGTAGCTGGTCAGCCCCAGCATTTT.

CDR3 nucleotides: TGTGCCAGCAGCTTAGCAATATGGCAGGGGAAAAACATTCAGTACTTC. The encoded protein is CASSLAIWQGKNIQYF. V is TRBV7-2 and J is TRBJ2-4, with D perhaps TRBD1 (6 bases). The CDR3 consists of 16 residues. V shed 0 bases and J shed 4 bases, with 13 bases lying between them. CDR1 SGHTA and CDR2 FQGNSA come from the germline V gene.

The CDR3 spells CASSLHGENTGELFF. In nucleotides, the CDR3 is TGTGCCAGCAGCTTACACGGGGAAAACACCGGGGAGCTGTTTTTT. This chain connects TRBV3-1 (or the pseudogene TRBV3-2) to TRBJ2-2; a possible D gene is TRBD2 (5 bases). The CDR3 is 15 amino acids. Germline assignment: CDR1 LGHDT and CDR2 YNNKEL (reference sequence). Trimming pared 5 bases from V and 2 bases from J, leaving 12 bases between.

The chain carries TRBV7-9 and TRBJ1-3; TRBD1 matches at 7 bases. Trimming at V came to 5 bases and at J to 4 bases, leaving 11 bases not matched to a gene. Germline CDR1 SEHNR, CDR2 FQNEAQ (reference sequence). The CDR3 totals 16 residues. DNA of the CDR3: TGTGCCAGCAGCGACTTAGTGACAGGGTCGGGAAACACCATATATTTT. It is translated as CASSDLVTGSGNTIYF.

The CDR3 nucleotides read TGTGCCAGCAGCTCGGAGGGGCGTGTAACCTATGGCTACACCTTC. It specifies CASSSEGRVTYGYTF. This chain connects TRBV7-9 to TRBJ1-2, with a possible D match to TRBD1 (5 bases). Per the germline V gene, CDR1 is SEHNR and CDR2 is FQNEAQ (reference sequence). V lost 4 bases and J 4 bases, leaving 16 bases between the germline ends. The CDR3 is 15 amino acids. Complete variable domain (other parts from reference TRBV7-9 and TRBJ1-2): DTGVSQNPRHKITKRGQNVTFRCDPISEHNRLYWYRQTLGQGPEFLTYFQNEAQLEKSRLLSDRFSAERPKGSFSTLEIQRTEQGDSAMYLCASSSEGRVTYGYTFGSGTRLTVV.

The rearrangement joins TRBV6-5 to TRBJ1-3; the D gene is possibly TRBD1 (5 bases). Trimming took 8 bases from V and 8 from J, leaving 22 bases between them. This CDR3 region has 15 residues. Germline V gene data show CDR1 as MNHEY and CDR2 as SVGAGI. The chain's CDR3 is CASPRDGRAWDTIYF. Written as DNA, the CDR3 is TGTGCCAGCCCCAGGGATGGCAGGGCGTGGGACACCATATATTTT.

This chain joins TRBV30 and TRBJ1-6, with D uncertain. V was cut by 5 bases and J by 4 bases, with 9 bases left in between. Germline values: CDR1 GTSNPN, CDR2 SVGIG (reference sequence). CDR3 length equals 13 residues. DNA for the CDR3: TGTGCCTGGGGAGTTCTTTATAATTCACCCCTCCACTTT. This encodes CAWGVLYNSPLHF.

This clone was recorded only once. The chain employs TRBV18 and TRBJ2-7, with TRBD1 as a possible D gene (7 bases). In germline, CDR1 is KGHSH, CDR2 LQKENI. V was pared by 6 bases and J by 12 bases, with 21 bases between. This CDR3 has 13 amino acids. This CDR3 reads CASSPGMTGRPYF. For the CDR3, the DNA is TGTGCCAGCTCCCCCGGGATGACAGGGAGGCCGTACTTC. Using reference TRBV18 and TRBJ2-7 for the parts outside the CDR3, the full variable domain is NAGVMQNPRHLVRRRGQEARLRCSPMKGHSHVYWYRQLPEEGLKFMVYLQKENIIDESGMPKERFSAEFPKEGPSILRIQQVVRGDSAAYFCASSPGMTGRPYFGPGTRLTVT.

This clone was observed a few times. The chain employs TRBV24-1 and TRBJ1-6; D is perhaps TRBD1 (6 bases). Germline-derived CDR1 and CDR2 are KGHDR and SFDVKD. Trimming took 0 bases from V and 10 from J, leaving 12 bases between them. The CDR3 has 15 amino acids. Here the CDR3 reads CATSDLRGASSPLHF. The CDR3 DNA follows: TGTGCCACCAGTGATTTGCGGGGGGCAAGCTCACCCCTCCACTTT.

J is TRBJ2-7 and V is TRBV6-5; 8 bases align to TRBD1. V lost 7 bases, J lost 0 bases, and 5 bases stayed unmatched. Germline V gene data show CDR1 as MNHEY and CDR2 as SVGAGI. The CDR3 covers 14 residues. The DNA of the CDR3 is TGTGCCAGCAAAACAGGGGGGAGCTCCTACGAGCAGTACTTC. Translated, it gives CASKTGGSSYEQYF.

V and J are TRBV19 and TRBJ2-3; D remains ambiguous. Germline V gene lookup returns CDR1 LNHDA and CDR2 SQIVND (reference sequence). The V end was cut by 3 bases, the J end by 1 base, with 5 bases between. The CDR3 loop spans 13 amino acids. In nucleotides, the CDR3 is TGTGCCAGTAGTATTACCCGCACAGATACGCAGTATTTT. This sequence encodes CASSITRTDTQYF.

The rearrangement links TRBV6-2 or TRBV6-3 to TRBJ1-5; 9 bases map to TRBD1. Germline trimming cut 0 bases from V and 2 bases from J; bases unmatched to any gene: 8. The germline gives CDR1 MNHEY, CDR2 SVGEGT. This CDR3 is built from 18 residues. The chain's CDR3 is CASSYSRTGEVGNQPQHF. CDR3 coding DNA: TGTGCCAGCAGTTACTCGCGGACAGGGGAGGTCGGCAATCAGCCCCAGCATTTT.

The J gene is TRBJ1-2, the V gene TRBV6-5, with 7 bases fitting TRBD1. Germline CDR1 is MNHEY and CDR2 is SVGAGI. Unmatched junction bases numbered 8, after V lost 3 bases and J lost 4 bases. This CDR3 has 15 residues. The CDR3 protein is CASSYRLDRPYGYTF. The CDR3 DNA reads TGTGCCAGCAGTTATAGGTTGGACAGGCCCTATGGCTACACCTTC.

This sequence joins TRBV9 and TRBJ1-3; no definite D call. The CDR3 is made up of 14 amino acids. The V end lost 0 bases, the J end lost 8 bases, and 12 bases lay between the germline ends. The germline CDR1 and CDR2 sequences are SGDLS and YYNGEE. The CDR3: CASSVAPPEDTIYF. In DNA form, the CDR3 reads TGTGCCAGCAGCGTAGCACCCCCGGAAGACACCATATATTTT.

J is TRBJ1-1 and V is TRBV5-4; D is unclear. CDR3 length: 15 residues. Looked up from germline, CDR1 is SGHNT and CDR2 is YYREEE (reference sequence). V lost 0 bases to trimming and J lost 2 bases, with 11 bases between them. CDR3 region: CASSLVTRSNTEAFF. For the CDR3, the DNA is TGTGCCAGCAGCTTGGTCACAAGGAGTAACACTGAAGCTTTCTTT.

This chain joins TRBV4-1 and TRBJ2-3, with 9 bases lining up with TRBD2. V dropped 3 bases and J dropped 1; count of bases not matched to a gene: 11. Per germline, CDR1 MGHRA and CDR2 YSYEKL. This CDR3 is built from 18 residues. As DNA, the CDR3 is TGCGCCAGCAGCCAGGCCCCTCCTAGCGGGGCCCGCACAGATACGCAGTATTTT. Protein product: CASSQAPPSGARTDTQYF.

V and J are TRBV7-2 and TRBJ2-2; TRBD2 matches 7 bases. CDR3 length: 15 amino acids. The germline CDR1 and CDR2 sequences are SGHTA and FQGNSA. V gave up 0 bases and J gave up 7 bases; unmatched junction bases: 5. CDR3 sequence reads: CASSLARREGGELFF. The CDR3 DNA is TGTGCCAGCAGCTTAGCGCGCAGGGAGGGCGGGGAGCTGTTTTTT.

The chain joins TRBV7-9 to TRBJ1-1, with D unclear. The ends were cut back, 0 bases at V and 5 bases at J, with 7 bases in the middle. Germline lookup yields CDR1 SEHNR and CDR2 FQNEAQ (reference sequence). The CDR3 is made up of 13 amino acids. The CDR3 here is CASSLAGITEAFF. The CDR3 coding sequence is TGTGCCAGCAGCTTAGCGGGGATAACTGAAGCTTTCTTT.

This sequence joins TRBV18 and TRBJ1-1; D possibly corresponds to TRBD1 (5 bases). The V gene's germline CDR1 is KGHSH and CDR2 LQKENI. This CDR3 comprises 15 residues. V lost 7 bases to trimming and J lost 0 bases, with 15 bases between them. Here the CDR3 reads CASFGGATLNTEAFF. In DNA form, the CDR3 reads TGTGCCAGCTTTGGAGGGGCGACCTTGAACACTGAAGCTTTCTTT.

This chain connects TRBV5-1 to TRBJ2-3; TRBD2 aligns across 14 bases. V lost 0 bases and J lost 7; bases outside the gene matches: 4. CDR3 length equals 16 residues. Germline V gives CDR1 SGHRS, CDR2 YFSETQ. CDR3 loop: CASSLGLAGGPNTQYF. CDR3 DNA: TGCGCCAGCAGCTTGGGACTAGCGGGGGGGCCAAATACGCAGTATTTT.

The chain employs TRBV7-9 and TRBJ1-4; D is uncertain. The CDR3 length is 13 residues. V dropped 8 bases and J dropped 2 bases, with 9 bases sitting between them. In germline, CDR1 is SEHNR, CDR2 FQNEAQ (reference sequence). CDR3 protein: CASQRLTNEKLFF. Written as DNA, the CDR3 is TGTGCCAGCCAGCGACTCACTAATGAAAAACTGTTTTTT.

This CDR3 is CASSEFTPGELFF. The CDR3 DNA reads TGTGCCAGCAGTGAGTTTACTCCCGGGGAGCTGTTTTTT. The chain carries TRBV6-1 and TRBJ2-2; D gene ambiguous. Germline CDR1 and CDR2: MNHNS and SASEGT. Trimming took off 3 bases at V and 6 bases at J, with 8 bases between the two ends. The CDR3 runs 13 residues.

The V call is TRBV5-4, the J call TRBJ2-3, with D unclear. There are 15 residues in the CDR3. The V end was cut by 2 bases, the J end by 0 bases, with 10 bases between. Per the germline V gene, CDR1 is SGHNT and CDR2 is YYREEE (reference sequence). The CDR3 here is CASSFKTFSTDTQYF. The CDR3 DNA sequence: TGTGCCAGCAGCTTCAAGACTTTTAGCACAGATACGCAGTATTTT.

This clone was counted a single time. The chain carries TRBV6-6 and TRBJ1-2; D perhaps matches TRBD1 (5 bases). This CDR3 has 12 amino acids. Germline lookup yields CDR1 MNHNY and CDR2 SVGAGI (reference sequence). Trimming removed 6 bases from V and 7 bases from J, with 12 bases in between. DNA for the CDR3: TGTGCCAGCAGCCTCCCGGGGGGTGGCTACACCTTC. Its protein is CASSLPGGGYTF.

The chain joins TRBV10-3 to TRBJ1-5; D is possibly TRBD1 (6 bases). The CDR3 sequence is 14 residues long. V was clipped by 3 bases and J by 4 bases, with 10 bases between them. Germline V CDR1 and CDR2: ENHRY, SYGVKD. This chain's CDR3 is CAISEQGPNQPQHF. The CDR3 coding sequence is TGTGCCATCAGTGAACAGGGACCGAATCAGCCCCAGCATTTT.